This TCR beta chain was profiled in a study of blood T cell repertoires in COVID-19. Overall study context: The origin of the acute and convalescent COVID-19 samples was the United States, Italy and Spain. PBMCs, B-cell-depleted T cells, or T cells provided the cDNA or gDNA that made up the material.

Authors' data handling: Estimated nucleated cell counts came from reference gene primer amplification. Clones were read by immunoSEQ multiplex PCR, and TCRdb kept only the in-frame ones, dropping some. V, J and clone size derive from that table, while D and trimming were established from the DNA sequence. This table has 180,000 or so clones, about four fifths appearing once. The CDR3 has 16 amino acids. CDR1 and CDR2 (germline): LNHDA, SQIVND (reference sequence). The germline V and J ends were trimmed by 7 bases and 3 bases, with 21 bases remaining between them. Sequencing was done on a sample of peripheral blood. This sequence joins TRBV19 and TRBJ1-1, with D possibly matching TRBD1 (6 bases). This TCR was sampled from a middle-aged woman with COVID-19, enrolled during active disease. The CDR3 reads CASTLGAQGSHTEAFF. The CDR3 region has the DNA TGTGCCAGTACCCTGGGTGCCCAGGGGTCCCACACTGAAGCTTTCTTT.